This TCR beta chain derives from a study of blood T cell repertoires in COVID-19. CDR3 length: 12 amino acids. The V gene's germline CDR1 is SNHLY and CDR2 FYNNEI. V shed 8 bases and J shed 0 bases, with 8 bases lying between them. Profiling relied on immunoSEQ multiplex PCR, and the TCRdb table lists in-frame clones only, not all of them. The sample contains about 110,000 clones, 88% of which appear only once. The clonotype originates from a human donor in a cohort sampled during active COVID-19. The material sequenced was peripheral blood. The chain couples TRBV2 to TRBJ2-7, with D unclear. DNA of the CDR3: TGTGCCAGCGCAGGTCTCTCCTACGAGCAGTACTTC. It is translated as CASAGLSYEQYF. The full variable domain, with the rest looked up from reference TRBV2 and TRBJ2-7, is EPEVTQTPSHQVTQMGQEVILRCVPISNHLYFYWYRQILGQKVEFLVSFYNNEISEKSEIFDDQFSVERPDGSNFTLKIRSTKLEDSAMYFCASAGLSYEQYFGPGTRLTVT.